The clone carrying this TCR beta chain was counted only a few times. No antigen is known for it. This sample was included in a study of response to subunit inactivated influenza vaccine. Points from the study as a whole: There was a suggestion from the authors that each seasonal influenza vaccination recruits few new T cells.

V lost 1 base, J lost 7 bases, and 13 bases lay in between. The CDR3 length is 14 residues. The germline V gene has CDR1 DFQATT and CDR2 SNEGSKA (reference sequence). TCRdb re-called the RT-PCR reads through MiXCR, storing one row per CDR3 protein. The table has about 780,000 distinct CDR3 sequences, about 18% seen once. The chain is built from TRBV20-1 and TRBJ1-4; tentative D call: TRBD1 (5 bases). The sample here was PBMCs from blood, taken approximately 5 days after vaccination. The sequence derives from a middle-aged man who received an inactivated influenza vaccine. CDR3 in DNA: TGCAGTGCTAGAGCCTTTACGGGGGGTGAAAAACTGTTTTTT. Translated, it gives CSARAFTGGEKLFF.